The present TCR beta chain was sequenced within a study of T cell repertoires in aging, cancer and after chemotherapy. Overall study: The whole study produced a dataset of some 10 million TCR reads. Whole-study results and caveats: Compared with age-matched healthy donors, untreated hematological or solid cancer patients showed higher blood TCR clonality. In cancer patients, declining TCR diversity with age involved lost richness and lost evenness. Rebound thymic output was suggested by rising median generation probability during chemotherapy in each cancer cohort.

This CDR3 comprises 17 residues. The germline gives CDR1 DFQATT, CDR2 SNEGSKA (reference sequence). V lost 0 bases to trimming and J lost 2 bases; unmatched junction nucleotides: 10. A word on this clonotype: Its antigen is still unknown.

The template was genomic DNA from peripheral blood, not RNA. A mixed TRB-A/B primer pool amplified rearranged TRB by multiplex touch-down PCR. In TCRdb, the multiplex PCR reads were re-called with MiXCR into one record per CDR3 protein. The table lists more than 2,500 distinct CDR3 sequences, roughly 31% of them singletons. The material sequenced was blood. The TCR sequence derives from a human donor with a solid tumor. The chain joins TRBV20-1 to TRBJ1-5; TRBD1 matches at 7 bases. The CDR3 loop reads CSARDPDRREGNQPQHF. The CDR3 coding sequence is TGCAGTGCTAGAGATCCGGACAGGAGAGAGGGCAATCAGCCCCAGCATTTT.